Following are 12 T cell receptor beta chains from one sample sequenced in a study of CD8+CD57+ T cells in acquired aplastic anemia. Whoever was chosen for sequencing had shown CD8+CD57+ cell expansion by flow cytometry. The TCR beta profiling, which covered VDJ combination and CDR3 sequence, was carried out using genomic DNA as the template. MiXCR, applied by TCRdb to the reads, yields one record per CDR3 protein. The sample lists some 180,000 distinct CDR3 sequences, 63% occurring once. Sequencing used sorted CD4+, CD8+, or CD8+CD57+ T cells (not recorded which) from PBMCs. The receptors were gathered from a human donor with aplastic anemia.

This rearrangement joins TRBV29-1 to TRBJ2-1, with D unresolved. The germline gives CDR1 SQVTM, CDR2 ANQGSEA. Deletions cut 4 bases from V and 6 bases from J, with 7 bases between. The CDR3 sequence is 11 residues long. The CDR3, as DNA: TGCAGCGTTGTTAGGTTCAATGAGCAGTTCTTC. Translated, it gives CSVVRFNEQFF.

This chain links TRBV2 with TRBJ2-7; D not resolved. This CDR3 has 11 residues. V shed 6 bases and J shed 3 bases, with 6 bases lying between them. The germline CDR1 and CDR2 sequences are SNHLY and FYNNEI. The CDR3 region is CASSGYYEQYF. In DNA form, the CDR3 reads TGTGCCAGCAGCGGCTACTACGAGCAGTACTTC.

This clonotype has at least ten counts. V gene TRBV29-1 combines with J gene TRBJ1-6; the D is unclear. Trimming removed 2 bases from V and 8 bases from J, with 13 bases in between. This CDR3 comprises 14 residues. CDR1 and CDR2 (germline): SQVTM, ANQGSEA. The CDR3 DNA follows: TGCAGCGTTGAACCCCTAAGGGAAGATTCACCCCTCCACTTT. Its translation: CSVEPLREDSPLHF.

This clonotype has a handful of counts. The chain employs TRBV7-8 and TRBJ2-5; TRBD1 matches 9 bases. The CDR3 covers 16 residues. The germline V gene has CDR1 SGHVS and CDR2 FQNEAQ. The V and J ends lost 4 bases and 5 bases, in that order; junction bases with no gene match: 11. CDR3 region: CASSSRGTGQGETQYF. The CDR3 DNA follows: TGTGCCAGCAGCTCCAGAGGGACAGGGCAGGGTGAGACCCAGTACTTC.

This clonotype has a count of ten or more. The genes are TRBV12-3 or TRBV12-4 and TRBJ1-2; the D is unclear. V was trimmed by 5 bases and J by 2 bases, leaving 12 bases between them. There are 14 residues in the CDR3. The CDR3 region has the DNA TGTGCCAGCAGTCCTCAGTTAGGGAACTATGGCTACACCTTC. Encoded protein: CASSPQLGNYGYTF.

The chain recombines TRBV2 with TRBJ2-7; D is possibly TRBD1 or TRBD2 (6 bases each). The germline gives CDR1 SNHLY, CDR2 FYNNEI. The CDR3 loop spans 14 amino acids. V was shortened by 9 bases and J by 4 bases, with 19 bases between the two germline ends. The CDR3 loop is CARGRTVSPYEQYF. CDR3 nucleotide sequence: TGTGCCAGGGGGAGGACAGTATCGCCTTACGAGCAGTACTTC.

CDR3 bases: TGTGCCAGCAGCCCGGGACTAGCGTCCGGGGAGCTGTTTTTT. This codes for CASSPGLASGELFF. The chain joins TRBV7-2 to TRBJ2-2, with TRBD2 matching over 10 bases. This CDR3 has 14 amino acids. The germline V gene encodes CDR1 SGHTA and CDR2 FQGNSA. J gave up 6 bases and V 5 bases, and 3 bases lay outside the gene matches.

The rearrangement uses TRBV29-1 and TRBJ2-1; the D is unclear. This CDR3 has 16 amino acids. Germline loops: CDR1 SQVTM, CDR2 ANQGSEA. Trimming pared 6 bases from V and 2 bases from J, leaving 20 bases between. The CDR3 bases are TGCAGCGTCGAACCCGTGCGGCCTACCCCCTACAATGAGCAGTTCTTC. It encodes CSVEPVRPTPYNEQFF.

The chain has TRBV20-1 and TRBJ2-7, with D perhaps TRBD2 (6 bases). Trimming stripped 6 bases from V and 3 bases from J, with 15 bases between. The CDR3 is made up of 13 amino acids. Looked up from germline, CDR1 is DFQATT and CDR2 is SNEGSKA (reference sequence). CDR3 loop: CSAAGGSDYEQYF. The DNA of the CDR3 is TGCAGTGCCGCCGGAGGGTCGGACTACGAGCAGTACTTC.

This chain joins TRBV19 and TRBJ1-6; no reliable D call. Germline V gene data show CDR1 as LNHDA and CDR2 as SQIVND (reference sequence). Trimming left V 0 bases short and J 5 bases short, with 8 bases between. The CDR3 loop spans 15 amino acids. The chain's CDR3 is CASSIEGGDNSPLHF. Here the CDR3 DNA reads TGTGCCAGTAGTATAGAGGGCGGGGATAATTCACCCCTCCACTTT.

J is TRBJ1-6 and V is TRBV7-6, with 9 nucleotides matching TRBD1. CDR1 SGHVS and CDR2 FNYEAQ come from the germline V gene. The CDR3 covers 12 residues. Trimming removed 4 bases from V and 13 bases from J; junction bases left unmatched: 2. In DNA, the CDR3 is TGTGCCAGCAGCTCGGGACAGGGTCCCCTCCACTTT. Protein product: CASSSGQGPLHF.

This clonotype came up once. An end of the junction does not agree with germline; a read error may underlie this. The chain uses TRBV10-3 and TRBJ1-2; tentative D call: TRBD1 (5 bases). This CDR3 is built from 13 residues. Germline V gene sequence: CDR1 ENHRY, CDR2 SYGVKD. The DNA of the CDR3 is TGTGCCGTCAGTGGGGACGGAAACTATGGCTACACCTTC. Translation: CAVSGDGNYGYTF.